This record concerns one TCR beta chain sequence. These data belong to a study of Ad26.COV2.S vaccination and SARS-CoV-2 variants. As to treatment: about 20 received Ad26.COV2.S at low or high dose, single or two shots; five or six received placebo; per-sample allocation not given. All samples were drawn on day 63, counting from the first vaccine or placebo injection. Germline loops: CDR1 MNHEY, CDR2 SMNVEV (reference sequence). The CDR3 sequence is 15 residues long. V gave up 0 bases and J gave up 6 bases; unmatched junction bases: 6. Clones were sequenced by immunoSEQ multiplex PCR, and TCRdb holds only the in-frame ones, with some missing. The sample holds almost 400,000 clones; approximately 91% are singletons and the top ten take 1.9%.

This sample comprised peripheral blood, obtained in a trial of Ad26.COV2.S vaccine versus placebo. The chain carries TRBV27 and TRBJ2-5; 8 nucleotides match TRBD2. The sequence was obtained from a person aged 18-65 years who received the Ad26.COV2.S COVID-19 vaccine or a placebo. The CDR3 coding sequence is TGTGCCAGCAGTTTATCGGGGAGCGGGAGACAGACCCAGTACTTC. Its translation is CASSLSGSGRQTQYF.